One TCR beta chain is described in this entry. Its matching antigen is unknown. CDR1 and CDR2 (germline): LGHDT, YNNKEL (reference sequence). This CDR3 comprises 15 residues. This sample is drawn from a study of monozygotic twins with inflammatory bowel disease. The template was total RNA from whole blood, with no T cell sorting. Study conclusions and caveats: Especially with disease activity, IBD patients shared fewer clonotypes with others than healthy twins did. Telling apart the different T cell subtypes was not possible. IBD patients carried less diverse TCRbeta repertoires (inverse Simpson) than healthy co-twins.

TCRdb re-called the 5' RACE reads and catalogs CDR3 proteins one per entry, DNA excluded. The repertoire table contains some 170,000 distinct CDR3 sequences. The clonotype was recovered from a human donor with ulcerative colitis or Crohn's disease, or a healthy co-twin of an affected twin (not recorded which). The chain couples TRBV3-1 to TRBJ1-5; TCRdb lists TRBD1, though no DNA is available to test this call. The sample taken for sequencing was blood. CDR3 loop: CASSRGPLSNQPQHF.